The 15 T cell receptor beta chains given below trace back to one sample, sequenced in a study of blood T cell repertoires in COVID-19. Sequencing used immunoSEQ multiplex PCR; TCRdb keeps in-frame clones, though not all of them. There are about 180,000 clones in the sample; 82% occur only once, and around 8% lies in the top ten. Sequencing used peripheral blood. These receptor sequences come from an older woman with acute or convalescent COVID-19.

The gene calls are TRBV19 and TRBJ1-1; tentative D call: TRBD1 (6 bases). Germline V gene lookup returns CDR1 LNHDA and CDR2 SQIVND (reference sequence). Trimming shortened V by 5 bases and J by 11 bases, and 12 bases separated the two germline ends. There are 11 residues in the CDR3. The CDR3 spells CASSLRTEAFF. CDR3 bases: TGTGCCAGTAGTCTTCGGACAGAGGCTTTCTTT.

This clone turned up a few times. The chain links TRBV24-1 to TRBJ2-1; maybe TRBD1 (5 bases). Between the trimmed V and J ends, which lost 3 bases and 6 bases, there was a span of 17 bases. CDR1 is KGHDR, CDR2 SFDVKD, per germline. The CDR3 loop spans 16 amino acids. CDR3 sequence reads: CATSDPDIRIGNEQFF. In DNA form, the CDR3 reads TGTGCCACCAGTGATCCGGACATCCGAATCGGCAATGAGCAGTTCTTC.

J is TRBJ2-1 and V is TRBV5-1, with 9 bases lining up with TRBD1. The CDR3 consists of 16 residues. With 2 bases clipped from V and 0 bases from J, the junction kept 3 bases outside the gene matches. The V gene's germline CDR1 is SGHRS and CDR2 YFSETQ. The DNA for the CDR3 is TGCGCCAGCAGCTTACAGGGGGCGAGCTCCTACAATGAGCAGTTCTTC. This encodes CASSLQGASSYNEQFF.

The chain couples TRBV28 to TRBJ1-2; 8 nucleotides agree with TRBD1. Germline-derived CDR1 and CDR2 are MDHEN and SYDVKM. This CDR3 spans 16 amino acids. V dropped 6 bases and J dropped 6; count of bases not matched to a gene: 15. The CDR3 reads CASSTPGQGNINGYTF. The CDR3 bases are TGTGCCAGCAGCACCCCCGGACAGGGAAATATAAATGGCTACACCTTC.

This clone occurred once. This chain links TRBV19 with TRBJ1-1; 8 bases fit TRBD1. CDR3 length equals 13 residues. V dropped 5 bases and J dropped 4; count of bases not matched to a gene: 3. CDR1 is LNHDA and CDR2 is SQIVND in the germline V gene (reference sequence). For the CDR3, the DNA is TGTGCCAGTAGTCAGGGGGCCGGCACTGAAGCTTTCTTT. Protein product: CASSQGAGTEAFF. The full variable domain, with the rest looked up from reference TRBV19 and TRBJ1-1, is DGGITQSPKYLFRKEGQNVTLSCEQNLNHDAMYWYRQDPGQGLRLIYYSQIVNDFQKGDIAEGYSVSREKKESFPLTVTSAQKNPTAFYLCASSQGAGTEAFFGQGTRLTVV.

This clone was counted a few times. The rearrangement joins TRBV28 to TRBJ1-4; possible D gene TRBD1, 6 bases. This CDR3 has 14 amino acids. Trimming took off 4 bases at V and 6 bases at J, with 12 bases between the two ends. The germline V gene has CDR1 MDHEN and CDR2 SYDVKM. Here the CDR3 DNA reads TGTGCCAGCAGTTCACCAACAGGGTATGAAAAACTGTTTTTT. It encodes CASSSPTGYEKLFF.

This chain links TRBV23-1 with TRBJ1-1; weak D call: TRBD1 (5 bases). TRBV23-1 is treated as an ORF (open reading frame) with a function not yet certain. V dropped 2 bases and J dropped 3 bases, with 10 bases sitting between them. This CDR3 is built from 14 residues. The CDR3 sequence is CASSQPTADTEAFF. CDR3 nucleotides: TGCGCCAGCAGTCAACCGACAGCTGACACTGAAGCTTTCTTT.

This rearrangement joins TRBV7-9 to TRBJ2-1; 11 bases map to TRBD2. The germline V gene encodes CDR1 SEHNR and CDR2 FQNEAQ (reference sequence). J gave up 10 bases and V 5 bases, and 10 bases lay outside the gene matches. CDR3 length: 15 residues. This CDR3 is CASSVSGGVFPEQFF. The CDR3 nucleotides read TGTGCCAGCAGCGTTAGCGGGGGGGTATTCCCGGAGCAGTTCTTC.

The V call is TRBV4-1, the J call TRBJ1-1; D is possibly TRBD1 (6 bases). V shed 4 bases and J shed 8 bases, with 20 bases lying between them. CDR3 size: 15 residues. The germline V gene has CDR1 MGHRA and CDR2 YSYEKL. CDR3 protein: CASSPYRRGKDEAFF. CDR3 bases: TGCGCCAGCAGCCCGTACCGCAGGGGTAAGGACGAAGCTTTCTTT.

V and J are TRBV7-2 and TRBJ2-7, with TRBD2 matching over 8 bases. This CDR3 region has 15 residues. Germline lookup yields CDR1 SGHTA and CDR2 FQGNSA. After removal of 6 bases from V and 6 bases from J, the junction contained 13 bases not matched to a gene. CDR3 sequence: CASRPSGSAMGEQYF. As DNA, the CDR3 is TGTGCCAGCAGACCCAGCGGGAGTGCCATGGGCGAGCAGTACTTC.

This chain connects TRBV5-6 to TRBJ1-2; the match to TRBD1 covers 8 bases. The CDR3 length is 14 residues. Germline CDR1 SGHDT, CDR2 YYEEEE. The ends lost 2 bases at V and 9 bases at J; junction bases unmatched: 9. CDR3 region: CASSFFQGAASYTF. The DNA for the CDR3 is TGTGCCAGCAGCTTTTTTCAGGGGGCCGCAAGCTACACCTTC.

This clone was seen more than once but under ten times. The rearrangement uses TRBV12-3 or TRBV12-4 and TRBJ2-3, with D hard to call. The germline V and J ends were trimmed by 6 bases and 2 bases, with 3 bases remaining between them. The CDR3 is 11 residues long. The CDR3 is CASSYTDTQYF. In nucleotides, the CDR3 is TGTGCCAGCAGCTACACAGATACGCAGTATTTT.

The chain combines TRBV20-1 with TRBJ1-1, with D unresolved. The CDR3 is made up of 12 amino acids. CDR1 is DFQATT and CDR2 is SNEGSKA in the germline V gene (reference sequence). Trimming left V 3 bases short and J 1 base short, with 6 bases between. This CDR3 reads CSASSRNTEAFF. The DNA of the CDR3 is TGCAGTGCTAGTTCGAGGAACACTGAAGCTTTCTTT.

J is TRBJ2-3 and V is TRBV7-3, with 7 nucleotides matching TRBD2. The CDR3 sequence is 17 residues long. In germline, CDR1 is SGHTA, CDR2 FQGTGA. V trimming: 2 bases; J trimming: 2 bases; junction bases outside the gene matches: 10. The CDR3 loop reads CASSLFIASGITDTQYF. CDR3 DNA: TGTGCCAGCAGCTTATTCATCGCTAGCGGAATCACAGATACGCAGTATTTT.

V usage is TRBV5-1 and J usage is TRBJ1-3, with 8 bases aligning to TRBD1. Trimming at V came to 1 base and at J to 4 bases, leaving 4 bases not matched to a gene. This CDR3 region has 15 residues. Germline V lookup: CDR1 SGHRS, CDR2 YFSETQ. The CDR3 region has the DNA TGCGCCAGCAGCTTGCAGGGGGCGGAGGGAAACACCATATATTTT. It is translated as CASSLQGAEGNTIYF.